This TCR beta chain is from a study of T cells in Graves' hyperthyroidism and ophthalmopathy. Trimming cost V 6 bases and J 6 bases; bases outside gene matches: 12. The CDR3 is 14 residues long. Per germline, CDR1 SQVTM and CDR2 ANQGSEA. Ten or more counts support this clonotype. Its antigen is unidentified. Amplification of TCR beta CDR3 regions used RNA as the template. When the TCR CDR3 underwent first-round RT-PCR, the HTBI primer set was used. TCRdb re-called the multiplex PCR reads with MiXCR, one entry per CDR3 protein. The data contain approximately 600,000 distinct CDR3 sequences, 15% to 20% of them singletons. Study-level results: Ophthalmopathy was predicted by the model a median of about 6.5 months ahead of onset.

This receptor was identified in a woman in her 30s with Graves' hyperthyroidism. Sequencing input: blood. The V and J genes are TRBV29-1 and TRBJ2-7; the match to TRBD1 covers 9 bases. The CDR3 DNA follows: TGCAGCGTGGGGAGCCCGACAGGGGGGGGCGAGCAGTACTTC. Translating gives CSVGSPTGGGEQYF.